Shown below are 10 T cell receptor beta chains from a single sample sequenced in a study of T cells in localized non-small cell lung cancer. TCRdb's table, derived via immunoSEQ multiplex PCR, lists solely in-frame clones and lacks some. The sample holds under 3,500 clones, approximately 28% seen once. Here the sequenced sample was lung tumor tissue, taken before any cancer treatment. The receptors stem from a woman between 35 and 75 years old with stage III lung adenocarcinoma.

This clone was counted between two and nine times. In DNA, the CDR3 is TGTGCCAGCAGGACAGGTCCTAATCAGCCCCAGCATTTT. Protein: CASRTGPNQPQHF. V gene TRBV6-8 combines with J gene TRBJ1-5; maybe TRBD1 (6 bases). The CDR3 totals 13 residues. In germline, CDR1 is MNHGY, CDR2 SAAAGT. V was pared by 6 bases and J by 4 bases, with 10 bases between.

The chain couples TRBV11-3 to TRBJ2-5, with TRBD2 identical over 9 bases. In germline, CDR1 is SGHNT, CDR2 YENEEA. The CDR3 has 14 amino acids. The junction had 2 bases not matched to a gene; V was cut back by 1 base and J by 5 bases. CDR3 coding DNA: TGTGCCAGCAGCTTAGTCCTAGCGGGGGAGACCCAGTACTTC. As protein: CASSLVLAGETQYF.

This clone was counted only a few times. The chain uses TRBV9 and TRBJ2-1; D possibly corresponds to TRBD1 (6 bases). From germline, CDR1 is SGDLS and CDR2 YYNGEE. Between the trimmed V and J ends, which lost 5 bases and 6 bases, there was a span of 12 bases. The CDR3 has 13 amino acids. Here the CDR3 DNA reads TGTGCCAGCAGTGGACAGAGCCTCAATGAGCAGTTCTTC. It codes for CASSGQSLNEQFF.

The chain recombines TRBV4-1 with TRBJ2-5; a possible D gene is TRBD2 (5 bases). Germline V gene sequence: CDR1 MGHRA, CDR2 YSYEKL. CDR3 length equals 13 residues. Trimming took off 1 base at V and 5 bases at J, with 8 bases between the two ends. CDR3 bases: TGCGCCAGCAGCCAAGTCGGCGGGGAGACCCAGTACTTC. It specifies CASSQVGGETQYF.

A few counts support this clone. This chain joins TRBV19 and TRBJ1-5, with a tentative D call TRBD1 (5 bases). The CDR3 runs 13 residues. Germline values: CDR1 LNHDA, CDR2 SQIVND (reference sequence). The V end was cut by 10 bases, the J end by 5 bases, with 15 bases between. The CDR3, as DNA: TGTGCCACCAAGAGACGGGGGGATCAGCCCCAGCATTTT. The encoded protein is CATKRRGDQPQHF.

The genes are TRBV11-3 and TRBJ1-2; D is perhaps TRBD1 (5 bases). The V end lost 5 bases, the J end lost 2 bases, and 12 bases lay between the germline ends. Germline values: CDR1 SGHNT, CDR2 YENEEA. The length of the CDR3 is 14 residues. This CDR3 is CASSPRTINYGYTF. As DNA, the CDR3 is TGTGCCAGCAGCCCGAGGACAATAAACTATGGCTACACCTTC.

In its sample, this clone was seen a few times. The CDR3 nucleotides are TGTGCCAGCAGCGTAGGACAACCAGCAACTGAAGCTTTCTTT. Translated: CASSVGQPATEAFF. The V gene is TRBV9, the J gene TRBJ1-1; D unresolved. Germline assignment: CDR1 SGDLS and CDR2 YYNGEE. This CDR3 is built from 14 residues. Trimming took 0 bases from V and 5 from J, leaving 11 bases between them.

The chain joins TRBV18 to TRBJ2-6; D not resolved. CDR1 and CDR2 from the germline V gene are KGHSH and LQKENI. Between the trimmed V and J ends, which lost 3 bases and 0 bases, there was a span of 12 bases. This CDR3 contains 17 residues. The CDR3 DNA sequence: TGTGCCAGCTCACCGGCCGACGCCAACTCTGGGGCCAACGTCCTGACTTTC. Protein: CASSPADANSGANVLTF.

The rearrangement joins TRBV19 to TRBJ2-1; 9 bases fit TRBD2. CDR1 and CDR2 (germline): LNHDA, SQIVND (reference sequence). CDR3 size: 14 residues. V dropped 4 bases and J dropped 3; count of bases not matched to a gene: 1. CDR3 protein: CASSSGRVYNEQFF. DNA of the CDR3: TGTGCCAGTAGTAGCGGGAGGGTCTACAATGAGCAGTTCTTC.

For the CDR3, the DNA is TGCGCCAGCAGCTGGACAGGGGGGAACACTGAAGCTTTCTTT. Translating gives CASSWTGGNTEAFF. The genes are TRBV5-1 and TRBJ1-1; 10 bases are shared with TRBD1. V lost 3 bases to trimming and J lost 1 base; unmatched junction nucleotides: 0. The CDR3 spans 14 residues. Germline assignment: CDR1 SGHRS and CDR2 YFSETQ.